This T cell receptor (beta chain) was retrieved from a study of blood T cells in healthy people across ages. As for this clonotype: The antigen remains undetermined.

It was with a sample-barcoded 5' primer and a J-beta primer mix that a second PCR of about 6 to 12 cycles was run. From the 5' RACE reads, TCRdb called clonotypes with MiXCR, one entry per CDR3 protein. This sample yields 540,000 or so distinct CDR3 sequences, of which roughly a quarter are seen a single time; about a fifth belongs to the top ten. The CDR3 covers 13 residues. Trimming pared 4 bases from V and 0 bases from J, leaving 8 bases between. Germline lookup yields CDR1 SGHRS and CDR2 YFSETQ. Each donor gave roughly 9.8 milliliters of peripheral blood. The extraction recovered at least 6 micrograms of total RNA per sample. General study results and limits: It was held that diversity estimates obtained from one million T cells represented underestimates.

Sequenced sample: blood. The J gene is TRBJ2-7, the V gene TRBV5-1; tentatively, D is TRBD1 (6 bases). The receptor comes from a woman between 65 and 79 years old in good health. The CDR3 loop is CASSTDSSYEQYF. The CDR3 nucleotides read TGCGCCAGCAGCACGGACAGCTCCTACGAGCAGTACTTC. Full variable domain (missing parts from reference TRBV5-1 and TRBJ2-7): KAGVTQTPRYLIKTRGQQVTLSCSPISGHRSVSWYQQTPGQGLQFLFEYFSETQRNKGNFPGRFSGRQFSNSRSEMNVSTLELGDSALYLCASSTDSSYEQYFGPGTRLTVT.